The TCR beta chain under discussion was sequenced for a study of blood T cell repertoires in COVID-19. The CDR3 covers 20 residues. As processed by the authors: Amplification from reference gene primers served as the basis for estimated nucleated cell counts. Sequencing was performed with immunoSEQ multiplex PCR; in TCRdb, only in-frame clones are kept and a portion is missing. V and J calls and clone size are those listed in that table; D and trimming were worked out from the DNA. The data hold over 50,000 clones, with around four fifths observed a single time. What was sequenced was peripheral blood. The rearrangement joins TRBV12-2 to TRBJ2-7; TRBD1, as called in the table, went unchecked against the DNA. TRBV12-2 is labeled a pseudogene. This receptor was taken from a man between 65 and 79 years old with acute or convalescent COVID-19. In DNA form, the CDR3 reads TGTGCAAGTCGCTTAGGATCGGAGGGGGCGCGAGTAGGACCCTCCTACGAGCAGTACTTC. It encodes CASRLGSEGARVGPSYEQYF.